Below are 4 T cell receptor beta chains sequenced from a single sample in a study of T cells after yellow fever vaccination (dated by TCRdb to about 2019). The treatment or condition label for this specimen denotes: live attenuated yellow fever vaccine strain. Library preparation used 5' RACE. TCRdb shows the sequencer as Illumina NovaSeq 6000. TCRdb's own reprocessing of the public reads used fastp at Q25 and MiXCR and kept productive beta chains. Duplicate CDR3 protein sequences are folded into a single record with the most common DNA and genes. The sample has under 500,000 distinct CDR3 sequences on record, around 19% of them singletons. The top ten constitute roughly a sixth of the sample. The material sequenced was PBMCs, taken before the yellow fever booster vaccination. Receptors originate from a man aged 18 to 35 who received the YFV17D yellow fever vaccine.

This chain connects TRBV7-9 to TRBJ2-7; 7 bases agree with TRBD2. The CDR3 covers 16 residues. Germline V gene data show CDR1 as SEHNR and CDR2 as FQNEAQ (reference sequence). V was clipped by 5 bases and J by 2 bases; unmatched bases: 12. The CDR3 nucleotides read TGTGCCAGCAGCCCCCGGGGGGACCGAAGGACCTACGAGCAGTACTTC. Translated, it gives CASSPRGDRRTYEQYF.

The table lists this clonotype with many counts. The chain uses TRBV7-6 and TRBJ2-5; 10 bases match TRBD2. There are 15 residues in the CDR3. CDR1 and CDR2 (germline): SGHVS, FNYEAQ. Trimming took 4 bases from V and 2 from J; bases not matched to a gene: 4. CDR3 sequence: CASSSRTSGQETQYF. The CDR3 DNA sequence: TGTGCCAGCAGCTCCCGGACTAGCGGACAAGAGACCCAGTACTTC.

In its sample, this clonotype was seen a few times. The chain carries TRBV6-5 and TRBJ1-5, with unresolved D. Germline V lookup: CDR1 MNHEY, CDR2 SVGAGI. CDR3 length: 14 residues. Trimming removed 5 bases at V and 0 bases at J, with 8 bases between. The CDR3 reads CASSQSNSNQPQHF. DNA of the CDR3: TGTGCCAGCAGTCAGAGTAATAGCAATCAGCCCCAGCATTTT.

In its sample, this clonotype was seen a few times. The chain combines TRBV6-2 or TRBV6-3 with TRBJ1-5; D remains unclear. Germline values: CDR1 MNHEY, CDR2 SVGEGT. The V end lost 6 bases, the J end lost 11 bases, and 17 bases lay between the germline ends. The CDR3 length is 13 residues. This CDR3 is CASSSGSWSAQHF. Here the CDR3 DNA reads TGTGCCAGCAGCTCCGGCAGCTGGTCGGCCCAGCATTTT.